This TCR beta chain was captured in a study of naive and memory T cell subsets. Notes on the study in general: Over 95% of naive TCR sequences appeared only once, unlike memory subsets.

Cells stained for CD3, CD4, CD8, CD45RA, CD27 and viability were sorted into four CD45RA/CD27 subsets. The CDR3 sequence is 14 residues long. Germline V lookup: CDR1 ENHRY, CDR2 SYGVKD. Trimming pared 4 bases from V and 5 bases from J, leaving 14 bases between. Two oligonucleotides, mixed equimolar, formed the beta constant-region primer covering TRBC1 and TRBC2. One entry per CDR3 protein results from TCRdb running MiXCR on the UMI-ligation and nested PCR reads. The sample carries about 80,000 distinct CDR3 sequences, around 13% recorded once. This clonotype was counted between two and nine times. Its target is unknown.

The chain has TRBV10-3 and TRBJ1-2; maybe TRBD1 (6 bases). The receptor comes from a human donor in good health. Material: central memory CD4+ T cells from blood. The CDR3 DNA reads TGTGCCATCAGTGTTCAGGGGCGCGGGTATGGCTACACCTTC. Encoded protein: CAISVQGRGYGYTF.